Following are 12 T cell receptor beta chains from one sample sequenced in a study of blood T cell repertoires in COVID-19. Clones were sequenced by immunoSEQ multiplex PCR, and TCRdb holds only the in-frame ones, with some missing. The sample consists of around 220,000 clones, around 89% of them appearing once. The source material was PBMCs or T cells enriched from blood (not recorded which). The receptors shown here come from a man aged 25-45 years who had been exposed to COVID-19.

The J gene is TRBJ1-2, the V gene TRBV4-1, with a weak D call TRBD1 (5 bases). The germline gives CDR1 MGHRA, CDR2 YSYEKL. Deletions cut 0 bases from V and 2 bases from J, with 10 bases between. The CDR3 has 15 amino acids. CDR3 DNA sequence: TGCGCCAGCAGCCAAGATTCGGCAGGGAACTATGGCTACACCTTC. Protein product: CASSQDSAGNYGYTF.

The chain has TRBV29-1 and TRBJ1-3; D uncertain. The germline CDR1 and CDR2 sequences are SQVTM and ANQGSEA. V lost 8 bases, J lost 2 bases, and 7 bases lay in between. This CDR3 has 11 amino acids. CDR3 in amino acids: CSLRTGNTIYF. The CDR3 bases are TGCAGCCTGCGGACTGGAAACACCATATATTTT.

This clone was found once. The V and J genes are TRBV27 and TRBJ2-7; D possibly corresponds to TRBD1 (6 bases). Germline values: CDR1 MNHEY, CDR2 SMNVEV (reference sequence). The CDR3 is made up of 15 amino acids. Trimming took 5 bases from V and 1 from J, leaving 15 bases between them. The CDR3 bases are TGTGCCAGCAGTAAAAAACAGGGCCCATCCTACGAGCAGTACTTC. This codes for CASSKKQGPSYEQYF.

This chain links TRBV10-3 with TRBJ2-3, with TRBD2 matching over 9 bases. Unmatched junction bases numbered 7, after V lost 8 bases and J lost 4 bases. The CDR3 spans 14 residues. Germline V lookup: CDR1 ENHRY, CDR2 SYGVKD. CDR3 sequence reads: CAIGSGGISDTQYF. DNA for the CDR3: TGTGCCATCGGTAGCGGGGGTATTTCAGATACGCAGTATTTT.

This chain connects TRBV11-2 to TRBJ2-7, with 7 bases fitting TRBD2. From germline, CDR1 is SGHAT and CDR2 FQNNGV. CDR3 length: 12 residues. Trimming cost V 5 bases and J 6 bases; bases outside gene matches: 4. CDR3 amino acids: CASSPAGTEQYF. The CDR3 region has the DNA TGTGCCAGCAGCCCAGCGGGGACCGAGCAGTACTTC.

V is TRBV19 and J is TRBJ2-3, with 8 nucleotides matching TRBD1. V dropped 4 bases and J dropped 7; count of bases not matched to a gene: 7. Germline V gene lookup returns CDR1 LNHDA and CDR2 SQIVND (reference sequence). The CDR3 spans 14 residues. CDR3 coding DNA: TGTGCCAGTAGTAATCCGACAGGGGTCCATACGCAGTATTTT. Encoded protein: CASSNPTGVHTQYF.

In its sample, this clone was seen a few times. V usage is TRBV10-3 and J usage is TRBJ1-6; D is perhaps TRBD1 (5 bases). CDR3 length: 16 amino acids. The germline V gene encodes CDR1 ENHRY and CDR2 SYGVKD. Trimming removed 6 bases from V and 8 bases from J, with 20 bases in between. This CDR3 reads CAISITGDSSYSPLHF. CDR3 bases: TGTGCCATCAGCATCACAGGAGATTCGTCTTATTCACCCCTCCACTTT.

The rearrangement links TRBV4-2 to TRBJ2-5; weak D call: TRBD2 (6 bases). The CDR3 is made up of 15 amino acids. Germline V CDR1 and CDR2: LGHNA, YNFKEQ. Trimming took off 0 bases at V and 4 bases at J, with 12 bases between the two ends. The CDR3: CASSQDSSEGETQYF. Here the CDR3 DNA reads TGTGCCAGCAGCCAAGACTCTAGCGAGGGAGAGACCCAGTACTTC.

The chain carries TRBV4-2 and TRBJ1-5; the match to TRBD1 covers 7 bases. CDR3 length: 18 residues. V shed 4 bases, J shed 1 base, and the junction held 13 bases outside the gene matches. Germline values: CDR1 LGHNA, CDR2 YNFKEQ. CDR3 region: CASSPGQVGDGSNQPQHF. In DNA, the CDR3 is TGTGCCAGCAGCCCTGGACAGGTCGGTGATGGGAGCAATCAGCCCCAGCATTTT.

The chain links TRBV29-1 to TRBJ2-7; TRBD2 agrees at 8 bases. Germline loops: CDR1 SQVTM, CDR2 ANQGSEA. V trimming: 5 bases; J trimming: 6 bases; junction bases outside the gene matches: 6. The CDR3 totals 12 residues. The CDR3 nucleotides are TGCAGCGTTAAGTCTCGGGGGGGCGAGCAGTACTTC. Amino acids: CSVKSRGGEQYF.

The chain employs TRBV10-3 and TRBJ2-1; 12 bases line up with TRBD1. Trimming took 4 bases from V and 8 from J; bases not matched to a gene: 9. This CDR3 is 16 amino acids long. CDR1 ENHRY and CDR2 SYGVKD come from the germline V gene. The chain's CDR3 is CAISVTGTGGIDEQFF. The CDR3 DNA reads TGTGCCATCAGTGTTACCGGGACAGGGGGCATCGATGAGCAGTTCTTC.

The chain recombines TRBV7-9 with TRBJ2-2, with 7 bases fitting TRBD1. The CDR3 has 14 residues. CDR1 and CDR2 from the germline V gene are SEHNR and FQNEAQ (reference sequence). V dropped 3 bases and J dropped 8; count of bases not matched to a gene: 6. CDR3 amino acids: CASSLKGARGELFF. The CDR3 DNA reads TGTGCCAGCAGCTTGAAGGGGGCGAGAGGGGAGCTGTTTTTT. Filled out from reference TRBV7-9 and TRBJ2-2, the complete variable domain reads DTGVSQNPRHKITKRGQNVTFRCDPISEHNRLYWYRQTLGQGPEFLTYFQNEAQLEKSRLLSDRFSAERPKGSFSTLEIQRTEQGDSAMYLCASSLKGARGELFFGEGSRLTVL.